The rows below give T cell receptor gamma chains drawn from one sample of a study of Vδ1+ human thymocytes. TCRdb called clones from the multiplex PCR reads again using CATT. The sample consists of several thousand gamma-chain clones, approximately 42% of them appearing once. The sample comprised Vdelta1+ gamma-delta thymocytes from the thymus. The receptors were sampled from a boy under three years old who had congenital heart surgery. The CDR3 runs from the conserved cysteine through the conserved F or W.

V gene	J gene	CDR3 length	CDR3 protein
TRGV9	TRGJ1/TRGJ2	14	CALWEVRRYYKKLF
TRGV9	TRGJP	16	CALWEPRRLGKKNKVF
TRGV9	TRGJP2	17	CALWEVRVDSRDWIKTF
TRGV3	TRGJ1/TRGJ2	15	CATWDRPHDYYKKLF
TRGV4	TRGJ1/TRGJ2	12	CATWDGALKKLF
TRGV4	TRGJ1/TRGJ2	11	CATWDCDKKLF
TRGV5	TRGJ1/TRGJ2	12	CATWDRRKQKLF
TRGV9	TRGJ1/TRGJ2	11	CALWLGYKKLF
TRGV9	TRGJ1/TRGJ2	18	CALWEDPPPISNYYKKLF
TRGV8	TRGJ1/TRGJ2	13	CATWDKNYYKKLF
TRGV9	TRGJP	12	CALWPTKKIKVF
TRGV5	TRGJ1/TRGJ2	13	CATWDTPGYKKLF
TRGV9	TRGJ1/TRGJ2	13	CALWEGFYYKKLF
TRGV9	TRGJ1/TRGJ2	12	CALWEVYYKKLF
TRGV5	TRGJ1/TRGJ2	12	CATFKNYYKKLF
TRGV4	TRGJ1/TRGJ2	12	CATLDGYYKKLF
TRGV8	TRGJ1/TRGJ2	11	CATWDGYKKLF
TRGV9	TRGJP2	16	CALWTGWFSSDWIKTF
TRGV9	TRGJ1/TRGJ2	12	CALWEVPGGKLF
TRGV9	TRGJ1/TRGJ2	13	CALWEVAYYKKLF
TRGV9	TRGJ1/TRGJ2	13	CALWEVSPYKKLF
TRGV9	TRGJ1/TRGJ2	14	CALWEVHWQYKKLF
TRGV4	TRGJ1/TRGJ2	12	CATWDVYHKKLF
TRGV5	TRGJ1/TRGJ2	13	CATWDRLPYKKLF
TRGV5	TRGJ1/TRGJ2	10	CATWGDGKLF
TRGV9	TRGJ1/TRGJ2	14	CALWEVLYYYKKLF
TRGV2	TRGJ1/TRGJ2	15	CATWDVPPLYYKKLF
TRGV2	TRGJ1/TRGJ2	16	CATWDGPGWNYYKKLF
TRGV3	TRGJ1/TRGJ2	14	CATWDRPLGYKKLF
TRGV9	TRGJP2	16	CALWEVLRGSDWIKTF
TRGV5	TRGJ1/TRGJ2	11	CATWDRSKKLF
TRGV4	TRGJ1/TRGJ2	14	CATWDGEKGYKKLF
TRGV5	TRGJ1/TRGJ2	12	CATWDRLRKKLF
TRGV9	TRGJ1/TRGJ2	13	CALWEVCYYKKLF
TRGV8	TRGJ1/TRGJ2	11	CATWSVNKKLF
TRGV9	TRGJ1/TRGJ2	13	CALWELLGYKKLF
TRGV5	TRGJ1/TRGJ2	14	CATWDSSNYYKKLF
TRGV8	TRGJ1/TRGJ2	15	CATWDSWFGGYKKLF